Given below is one T cell receptor (beta chain) in context. V lost 0 bases and J lost 8, with 11 bases in between. The CDR3 totals 13 residues. Looked up from germline, CDR1 is SGDLS and CDR2 is YYNGEE. Exposed enrollees had met someone with a PCR-confirmed or clinician-diagnosed COVID-19 case at some point within the 2 weeks before study entry. These data come from a study of blood T cell repertoires in COVID-19. Study in general: The United States, Italy and Spain provided the acute and convalescent COVID-19 samples.

Clones were read by immunoSEQ multiplex PCR, and TCRdb kept only the in-frame ones, dropping some. The repertoire holds fewer than 200,000 clones, 84% seen once, with roughly 3.2% in the top ten. The sequence was collected from a woman aged 25 to 39 who had been exposed to COVID-19. Sequenced sample: PBMCs or T cells enriched from blood (not recorded which). The chain combines TRBV9 with TRBJ1-1; D is possibly TRBD1 (5 bases). The CDR3 bases are TGTGCCAGCAGCGTAGTTGGACCAGGGGAAGCTTTCTTT. Translation gives CASSVVGPGEAFF.